One sample yielded the 17 T cell receptor beta chains listed below, sequenced in a study of identical twins. TCRdb fed the 5' RACE reads into MiXCR, producing one record per CDR3 protein. Of roughly 500,000 distinct CDR3 sequences detected, 20% to 25% appear once; the ten largest clones hold 0.75% to 0.95%. Separately, the same data were catalogued under a study of T cells expressing NK-cell markers.

Sequences were obtained from CD4+ T cells sorted from blood. The receptor set was obtained from a woman aged 18-29 years in good health.

This clonotype was seen a few times. The genes are TRBV20-1 and TRBJ1-2; weak D call: TRBD1 (5 bases). V lost 6 bases and J 8 bases, leaving 19 bases between the germline ends. The germline gives CDR1 DFQATT, CDR2 SNEGSKA (reference sequence). The CDR3 is made up of 13 amino acids. The CDR3 nucleotides are TGCAGTGCAAGACCGCCGCGGGGGAGAGGCTACACCTTC. It is translated as CSARPPRGRGYTF.

The gene calls are TRBV7-9 and TRBJ2-5; TRBD2 aligns across 11 bases. This CDR3 comprises 14 residues. Unmatched junction bases numbered 4, after V lost 5 bases and J lost 5 bases. The V gene's germline CDR1 is SEHNR and CDR2 FQNEAQ (reference sequence). CDR3 bases: TGTGCCAGCAGCCCTAGCGGGGGGAAGGAGACCCAGTACTTC. It specifies CASSPSGGKETQYF.

The table lists this clonotype with a few counts. The chain is built from TRBV5-1 and TRBJ1-1, with a tentative D call TRBD1 (6 bases). CDR1 is SGHRS and CDR2 is YFSETQ in the germline V gene. V was trimmed by 3 bases and J by 1 base, leaving 13 bases between them. This CDR3 is 15 amino acids long. CDR3 amino acids: CASSSSSGANTEAFF. CDR3 coding DNA: TGCGCCAGCAGCTCTTCTTCGGGGGCGAACACTGAAGCTTTCTTT.

There are a few counts of this clonotype. This chain links TRBV6-1 with TRBJ1-1, with 9 bases aligning to TRBD1. The germline V gene has CDR1 MNHNS and CDR2 SASEGT. The CDR3 is made up of 14 amino acids. V shed 6 bases and J 10 bases; nucleotides not matched to a gene: 12. The CDR3 here is CASSSTYRGLVAFF. The CDR3 bases are TGTGCCAGCAGCTCCACTTACAGGGGGCTAGTAGCTTTCTTT.

V usage is TRBV20-1 and J usage is TRBJ1-1; weak D call: TRBD1 (6 bases). There are 14 residues in the CDR3. Germline CDR1 is DFQATT and CDR2 is SNEGSKA (reference sequence). Trimming took 3 bases from V and 1 from J, leaving 12 bases between them. CDR3 region: CSARPGHKNTEAFF. The CDR3 coding sequence is TGCAGTGCTAGGCCGGGACACAAGAACACTGAAGCTTTCTTT.

The chain uses TRBV7-6 and TRBJ2-1; D uncertain. The V gene's germline CDR1 is SGHVS and CDR2 FNYEAQ. The CDR3 length is 17 residues. V lost 1 base and J lost 0, with 13 bases in between. CDR3 in amino acids: CASSLVPPLSSYNEQFF. In DNA form, the CDR3 reads TGTGCCAGCAGCTTAGTTCCCCCACTCAGCTCCTACAATGAGCAGTTCTTC. Looking up the rest from reference TRBV7-6 and TRBJ2-1 gives the full variable domain: GAGVSQSPRYKVTKRGQDVALRCDPISGHVSLYWYRQALGQGPEFLTYFNYEAQQDKSGLPNDRFSAERPEGSISTLTIQRTEQRDSAMYRCASSLVPPLSSYNEQFFGPGTRLTVL.

The chain joins TRBV25-1 to TRBJ1-1, with D hard to call. V lost 7 bases, J lost 3 bases, and 12 bases lay in between. The germline V gene encodes CDR1 MGHDK and CDR2 SYGVNS. The CDR3 is 13 residues long. The CDR3: CASKLLGDTEAFF. The CDR3 DNA reads as TGTGCCAGCAAATTACTCGGGGACACTGAAGCTTTCTTT.

This clonotype has more than one count but fewer than ten. This chain joins TRBV7-6 and TRBJ1-3, with 7 bases fitting TRBD1. Germline CDR1 and CDR2: SGHVS and FNYEAQ. The trim removed 6 bases at V and 2 bases at J, leaving 4 bases unmatched. The CDR3 sequence is 14 residues long. CDR3 sequence reads: CASRGTAAGNTIYF. CDR3 DNA: TGTGCCAGCAGGGGGACAGCAGCTGGAAACACCATATATTTT.

This clonotype was seen ten or more times. The V and J genes are TRBV20-1 and TRBJ2-1; 8 bases match TRBD2. Germline V gives CDR1 DFQATT, CDR2 SNEGSKA (reference sequence). This CDR3 has 14 residues. V was clipped by 3 bases and J by 2 bases; unmatched bases: 3. The CDR3 protein is CSASSGSPYNEQFF. CDR3 sequence (DNA): TGCAGTGCTAGCAGCGGGAGTCCCTACAATGAGCAGTTCTTC.

This clonotype was seen repeatedly, ten times or more. This chain links TRBV20-1 with TRBJ1-5; D perhaps matches TRBD1 (5 bases). Per the germline V gene, CDR1 is DFQATT and CDR2 is SNEGSKA (reference sequence). The CDR3 is 16 amino acids. The ends were cut back, 3 bases at V and 0 bases at J, with 15 bases in the middle. The CDR3 protein is CSASKNRRNSNQPQHF. Written as DNA, the CDR3 is TGCAGTGCTAGCAAAAACAGGCGGAATAGCAATCAGCCCCAGCATTTT.

CDR3 amino acids: CASSLPDHNSPLHF. The CDR3 DNA reads TGTGCCAGCAGCTTGCCGGACCATAATTCACCCCTCCACTTT. V and J are TRBV5-6 and TRBJ1-6, with D unresolved. The V end was cut by 1 base, the J end by 5 bases, with 7 bases between. This CDR3 has 14 residues. CDR1 and CDR2 (germline): SGHDT, YYEEEE.

The chain is built from TRBV20-1 and TRBJ2-5, with TRBD2 matching 13 bases. Germline assignment: CDR1 DFQATT and CDR2 SNEGSKA (reference sequence). The CDR3 spans 15 residues. The junction had 7 bases not matched to a gene; V was cut back by 3 bases and J by 6 bases. CDR3 nucleotides: TGCAGTGCTAGTAGGGGACTAGCGGGATATAAGACCCAGTACTTC. It codes for CSASRGLAGYKTQYF.

This clonotype was counted many times. This sequence joins TRBV12-3 or TRBV12-4 and TRBJ1-6; D may be TRBD1 (6 bases). This CDR3 has 16 residues. Trimming removed 6 bases from V and 7 bases from J, with 19 bases in between. CDR3 residues: CASSLRPPGENSPLHF. CDR3 coding DNA: TGTGCCAGCAGCCTCAGGCCGCCAGGGGAGAATTCACCCCTCCACTTT.

This clonotype was observed many times. The chain joins TRBV5-1 to TRBJ2-7; D is unclear. This CDR3 contains 14 residues. The V and J ends lost 1 base and 2 bases respectively, with 10 bases between them. Germline CDR1 and CDR2: SGHRS and YFSETQ. For the CDR3, the DNA is TGCGCCAGCAGCTTGTTAACTACAACCTACGAGCAGTACTTC. This gives the protein CASSLLTTTYEQYF.

This clonotype has only a few counts. The V gene is TRBV10-3, the J gene TRBJ2-3; 10 bases are shared with TRBD2. Germline V CDR1 and CDR2: ENHRY, SYGVKD. The length of the CDR3 is 14 residues. Trimming cost V 10 bases and J 2 bases; bases outside gene matches: 6. CDR3: CATAGLANTDTQYF. In DNA, the CDR3 is TGTGCCACGGCGGGACTAGCGAACACAGATACGCAGTATTTT.

This clonotype came up a few times. This sequence joins TRBV20-1 and TRBJ2-1; a weak D match, TRBD1 (5 bases). This CDR3 has 16 residues. CDR1 is DFQATT and CDR2 is SNEGSKA in the germline V gene (reference sequence). V was shortened by 6 bases and J by 5 bases, with 23 bases between the two germline ends. The CDR3 bases are TGCAGTGCCAGACGCCCCCTTGGGGCGGACGACAATGAGCAGTTCTTC. Its protein product is CSARRPLGADDNEQFF.

This clonotype was picked up a small number of times. This chain connects TRBV5-1 to TRBJ2-7, with 8 bases matching TRBD1. CDR1 is SGHRS and CDR2 is YFSETQ in the germline V gene. Trimming took 7 bases from V and 4 from J; bases not matched to a gene: 7. CDR3 length: 13 residues. The CDR3 DNA follows: TGCGCCAGCGCAGGGGGCAGGCGATACGAGCAGTACTTC. Translating gives CASAGGRRYEQYF.